This TCR beta chain emerged from a study of cytomegalovirus exposure and HLA in healthy donors. The junction had 13 bases not matched to a gene; V was cut back by 4 bases and J by 7 bases. CDR3 length equals 19 residues. The germline gives CDR1 LGHNA, CDR2 YSLEER. Both 60 Vbeta primers and 13 Jbeta primers went into the PCR. Libraries were prepared by immunoSEQ multiplex PCR; TCRdb keeps only in-frame clonotypes and omits some of them. The data hold 150,000 to 200,000 clones, with under 85% observed a single time. The TCR comes from a female donor in good health and CMV-seronegative. The rearrangement links TRBV4-3 to TRBJ2-2; TRBD2 matches 15 bases. Sequencing was performed on PBMCs. The CDR3 protein is CASSLGLAGGPSQGGELFF. DNA of the CDR3: TGCGCCAGCAGCCTCGGACTAGCGGGGGGGCCGAGTCAAGGCGGGGAGCTGTTTTTT.